This T cell receptor (beta chain) was captured by sequencing in a study of identical twins. Trimming stripped 3 bases from V and 2 bases from J, with 13 bases between. The V gene's germline CDR1 is SQVTM and CDR2 ANQGSEA. The CDR3 spans 14 residues. This clonotype was recorded a few times. One entry per CDR3 protein results from TCRdb running MiXCR on the 5' RACE reads. The sample includes hundreds of thousands of distinct CDR3 sequences, just over 7% of them seen just once. The same specimen was also included in a second study, on yellow fever vaccine responses in identical twins.

The chain carries TRBV29-1 and TRBJ1-2; D possibly corresponds to TRBD1 (5 bases). The sample comprised PBMCs. The source is a woman younger than 30 in good health. The CDR3 protein is CSVDLQGANYGYTF. The CDR3 DNA reads TGCAGCGTTGATCTCCAGGGAGCGAACTATGGCTACACCTTC.